This TCR beta chain was identified in a study of cytomegalovirus exposure and HLA in healthy donors. Findings and limits, study-wide: The authors listed 150 to 200 TCR beta chains as cytomegalovirus-associated. The authors later found HLA-associated TCR beta chains more clonally expanded than equally common others. The presence/absence work took it that sequencing depth was about the same across donors. There were some public TCRs occurring in many donors, but most TCR sequences were rare.

13 Jbeta primers and 60 Vbeta primers were used for the PCR. Data came from immunoSEQ multiplex PCR; TCRdb stores just in-frame clones and leaves some out. The table has about 150,000 clones, about two thirds seen once. The germline V gene encodes CDR1 GTSNPN and CDR2 SVGIG (reference sequence). CDR3 size: 15 residues. V dropped 0 bases and J dropped 4 bases, with 13 bases sitting between them. Turning to this clone: As yet, its antigen is unknown.

The sample was PBMCs. This rearrangement joins TRBV30 to TRBJ1-5; D gene ambiguous. The receptor's source is a man aged 35 to 55 in good health and CMV-seronegative. The CDR3 DNA sequence: TGTGCCTGGAGTGTGGCCGAAAGATGGAATCAGCCCCAGCATTTT. Protein product: CAWSVAERWNQPQHF. Full variable domain (missing parts from reference TRBV30 and TRBJ1-5): SQTIHQWPATLVQPVGSPLSLECTVEGTSNPNLYWYRQAAGRGLQLLFYSVGIGQISSEVPQNLSASRPQDRQFILSSKKLLLSDSGFYLCAWSVAERWNQPQHFGDGTRLSIL.